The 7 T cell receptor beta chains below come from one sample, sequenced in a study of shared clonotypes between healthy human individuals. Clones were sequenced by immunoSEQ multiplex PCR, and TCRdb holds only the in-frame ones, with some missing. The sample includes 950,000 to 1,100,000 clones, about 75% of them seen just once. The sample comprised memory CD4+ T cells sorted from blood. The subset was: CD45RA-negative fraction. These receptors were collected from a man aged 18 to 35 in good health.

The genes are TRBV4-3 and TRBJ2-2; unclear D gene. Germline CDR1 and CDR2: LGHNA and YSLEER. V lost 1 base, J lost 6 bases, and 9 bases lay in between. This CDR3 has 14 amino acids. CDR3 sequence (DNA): TGCGCCAGCAGCCAAGGTTTGAGGTCCGGGGAGCTGTTTTTT. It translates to CASSQGLRSGELFF.

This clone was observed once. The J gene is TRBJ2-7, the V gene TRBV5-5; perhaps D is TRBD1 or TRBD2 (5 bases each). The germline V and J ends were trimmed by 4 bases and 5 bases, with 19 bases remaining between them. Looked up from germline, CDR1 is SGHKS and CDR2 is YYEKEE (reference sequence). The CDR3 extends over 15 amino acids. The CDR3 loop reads CASSKRDGQRNEQYF. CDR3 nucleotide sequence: TGTGCCAGCAGCAAACGGGACGGCCAGAGGAACGAGCAGTACTTC.

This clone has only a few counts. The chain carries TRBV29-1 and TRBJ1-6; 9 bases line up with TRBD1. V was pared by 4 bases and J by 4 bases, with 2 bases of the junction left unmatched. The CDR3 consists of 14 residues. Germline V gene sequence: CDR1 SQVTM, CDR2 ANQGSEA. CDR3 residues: CSVAGTGYNSPLHF. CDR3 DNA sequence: TGCAGCGTTGCCGGGACAGGGTATAATTCACCCCTCCACTTT.

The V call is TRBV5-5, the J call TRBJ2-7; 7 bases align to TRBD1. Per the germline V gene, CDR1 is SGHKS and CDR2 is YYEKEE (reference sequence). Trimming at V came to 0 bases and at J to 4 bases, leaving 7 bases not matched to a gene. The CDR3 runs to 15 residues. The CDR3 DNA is TGTGCCAGCAGCTTGGAGGGGGACAGTGAATACGAGCAGTACTTC. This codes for CASSLEGDSEYEQYF.

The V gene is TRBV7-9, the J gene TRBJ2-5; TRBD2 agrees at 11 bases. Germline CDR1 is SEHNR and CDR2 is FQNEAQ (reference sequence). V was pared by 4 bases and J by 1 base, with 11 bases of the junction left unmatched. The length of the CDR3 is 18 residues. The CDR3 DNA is TGTGCCAGCAGCTCCGCTAAGCTAGCGGGGGGCCCCCAAGAGACCCAGTACTTC. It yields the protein CASSSAKLAGGPQETQYF.

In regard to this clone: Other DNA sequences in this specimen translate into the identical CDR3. The CDR3 reads CSVDGGGSTDTQYF. The CDR3 nucleotides read TGCAGCGTTGACGGCGGGGGGTCCACAGATACGCAGTATTTT. The gene calls are TRBV29-1 and TRBJ2-3; 8 bases map to TRBD2. The CDR3 sequence is 14 residues long. The germline gives CDR1 SQVTM, CDR2 ANQGSEA. V lost 3 bases, J lost 2 bases, and 4 bases stayed unmatched.

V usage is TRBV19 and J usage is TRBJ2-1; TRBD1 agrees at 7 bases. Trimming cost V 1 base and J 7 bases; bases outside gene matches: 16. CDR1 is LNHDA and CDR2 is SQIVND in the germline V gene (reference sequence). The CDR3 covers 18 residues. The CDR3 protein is CASSIVGGGTGVSNEQFF. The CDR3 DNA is TGTGCCAGTAGTATAGTTGGCGGTGGAACAGGGGTGTCAAATGAGCAGTTCTTC.